This is a list of T cell receptor beta chains from one sample in a study of shared clonotypes between healthy human individuals. Libraries were prepared by immunoSEQ multiplex PCR; TCRdb keeps only in-frame clonotypes and omits some of them. The sample has approximately 2.5 million clones, 93% seen once. Sequencing was done on a sample of naive CD4+ T cells from PBMCs. These receptors all come from a man aged 18-30 years in good health. Some clones in this sample may be carry-over from other donors' samples. Both conserved end residues are part of each CDR3. Each record gives: V gene, CDR3 length, J gene, CDR3 protein.

TRBV25-1	15	TRBJ2-2	CASTQRTGNTGELFF
TRBV30	15	TRBJ1-5	CAWSVLRGIDQPQHF
TRBV5-4	15	TRBJ2-7	CASSDTTAKYYEQYF
TRBV5-1	14	TRBJ2-5	CASSLGSEGETQYF
TRBV1	20	TRBJ2-4	CTSSQPPGTSHGLAKNIQYF
TRBV7-3	13	TRBJ2-7	CASSLRGTSEQYF
TRBV5-4	15	TRBJ2-5	CASSHGGWAQETQYF
TRBV14	14	TRBJ2-5	CASSQIRNGETQYF
TRBV23-1	15	TRBJ1-5	CADGTENYSNQPQHF
TRBV4-1	18	TRBJ2-7	CASSQGPPGLAIGYEQYF
TRBV27	13	TRBJ2-5	CASSWTVQETQYF
TRBV7-3	12	TRBJ2-3	CASSSETDTQYF
TRBV7-9	12	TRBJ1-4	CASSRQSEKLFF
TRBV13	15	TRBJ2-7	CASSLAPGGRHEQYF
TRBV4-1	14	TRBJ1-1	CASSQTGQGTEAFF